This T cell receptor beta chain was documented in a study of human T cells and chemical hapten exposure. Study context: Chiefly women, the patients showed alopecia areata, totalis or universalis.

Each CDR3 protein is one row after TCRdb ran MiXCR on the RACE reads. This sample has tens of thousands of distinct CDR3 sequences, with over 9.5% found just once. This sample's time point: patch test 1, 2 weeks after DPC sensitization. Sample treatment: therapeutic diphenylcyclopropenone sensitization with weekly scalp DPC. This clonotype was seen a handful of times. CDR1 is SGHRS, CDR2 YFSETQ, per germline. The V gene end was trimmed by 4 bases and the J gene end by 3 bases; junction bases not matched to a gene: 0. The length of the CDR3 is 14 residues. The chain links TRBV5-1 to TRBJ2-2, with TRBD2 matching 10 bases. The source of this sequence is a middle-aged man with alopecia areata. Some clones in this sample may be carry-over from other donors' samples. The input for sequencing was whole blood, taken in connection with sensitization to the hapten diphenylcyclopropenone (DPC). In DNA form, the CDR3 reads TGCGCCAGCAGCGGACTAGCGGACACCGGGGAGCTGTTTTTT. This encodes CASSGLADTGELFF.